This TCR beta chain is drawn from a study of blood T cells in healthy people across ages. Points from the study as a whole: Both naive CD4+ cell counts and diversity were greater in long-lived donors than in aged donors. The lack of PBMC sorting stopped any conclusive naive versus antigen-experienced comparison.

Germline CDR1 reads MDHEN; CDR2 reads SYDVKM. The V and J ends lost 7 bases and 1 base respectively, with 18 bases between them. The length of the CDR3 is 16 residues. This clonotype has more than one count but fewer than ten. Antigen: not known. It was with a sample-barcoded 5' primer and a J-beta primer mix that a second PCR of about 7 to 12 cycles was run. TCRdb reanalysed the 5' RACE reads using MiXCR and keeps one entry per CDR3 protein. This table has about 670,000 distinct CDR3 sequences, under 65% appearing once. Each sample had at least 7 million PBMCs isolated. The V gene is TRBV28, the J gene TRBJ2-3, with D possibly being TRBD2 (7 bases). This TCR came from a woman older than 75 in good health. The sequenced sample was blood. The CDR3: CASTWGAGVGTDTQYF. The CDR3 bases are TGTGCCAGCACCTGGGGGGCGGGGGTCGGCACAGATACGCAGTATTTT.